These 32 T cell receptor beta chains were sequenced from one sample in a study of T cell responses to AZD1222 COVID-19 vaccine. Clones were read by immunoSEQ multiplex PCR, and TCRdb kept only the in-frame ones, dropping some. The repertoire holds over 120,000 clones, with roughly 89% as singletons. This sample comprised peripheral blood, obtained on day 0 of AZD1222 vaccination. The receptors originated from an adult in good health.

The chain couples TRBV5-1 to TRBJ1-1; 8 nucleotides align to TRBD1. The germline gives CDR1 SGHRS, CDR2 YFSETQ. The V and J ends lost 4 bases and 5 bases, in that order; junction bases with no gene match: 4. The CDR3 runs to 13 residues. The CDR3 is CASSAGGGTEAFF. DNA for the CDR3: TGCGCCAGCAGCGCAGGGGGCGGTACTGAAGCTTTCTTT.

CDR3 coding DNA: TGCGCCAGCAGCTCCGGGGCTACAACTTTCGAGTACGAAAAACTGTTTTTT. Translated, it gives CASSSGATTFEYEKLFF. The V gene is TRBV5-1, the J gene TRBJ1-4, with D possibly being TRBD1 (5 bases). In germline, CDR1 is SGHRS, CDR2 YFSETQ. This CDR3 spans 17 amino acids. V was cut by 3 bases and J by 8 bases, with 23 bases left in between.

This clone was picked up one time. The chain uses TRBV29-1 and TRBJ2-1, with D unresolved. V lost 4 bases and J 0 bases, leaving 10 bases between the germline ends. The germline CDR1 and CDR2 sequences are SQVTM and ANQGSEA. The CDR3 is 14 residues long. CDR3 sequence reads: CSVGRPSSYNEQFF. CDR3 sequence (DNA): TGCAGCGTTGGTAGGCCGAGCTCCTACAATGAGCAGTTCTTC.

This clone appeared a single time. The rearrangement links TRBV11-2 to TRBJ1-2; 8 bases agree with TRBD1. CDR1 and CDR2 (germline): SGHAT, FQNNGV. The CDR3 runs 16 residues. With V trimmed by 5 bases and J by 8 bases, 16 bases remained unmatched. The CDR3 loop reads CASSPTNPTGDEGYTF. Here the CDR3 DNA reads TGTGCCAGCAGCCCAACAAACCCGACAGGGGACGAAGGCTACACCTTC. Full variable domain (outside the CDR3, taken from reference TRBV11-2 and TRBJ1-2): EAGVAQSPRYKIIEKRQSVAFWCNPISGHATLYWYQQILGQGPKLLIQFQNNGVVDDSQLPKDRFSAERLKGVDSTLKIQPAKLEDSAVYLCASSPTNPTGDEGYTFGSGTRLTVV.

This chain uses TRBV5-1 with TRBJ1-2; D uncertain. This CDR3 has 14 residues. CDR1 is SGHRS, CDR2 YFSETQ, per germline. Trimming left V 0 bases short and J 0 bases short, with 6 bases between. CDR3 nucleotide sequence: TGCGCCAGCAGCTTGGCGGCAGCTAACTATGGCTACACCTTC. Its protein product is CASSLAAANYGYTF.

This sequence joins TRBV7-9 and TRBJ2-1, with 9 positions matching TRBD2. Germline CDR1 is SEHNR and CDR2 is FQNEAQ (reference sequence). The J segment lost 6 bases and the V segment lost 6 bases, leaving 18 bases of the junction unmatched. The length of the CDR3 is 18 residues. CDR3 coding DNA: TGTGCCAGCAGGGGTTTAGCGGGAGCAAGCGAATTTCGCAATGAGCAGTTCTTC. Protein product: CASRGLAGASEFRNEQFF.

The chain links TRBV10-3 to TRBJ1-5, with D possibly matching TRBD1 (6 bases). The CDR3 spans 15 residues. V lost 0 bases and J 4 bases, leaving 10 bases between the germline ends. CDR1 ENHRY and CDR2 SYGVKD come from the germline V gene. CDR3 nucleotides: TGTGCCATCAGTGAGTCAAGAGGGGGTAATCAGCCCCAGCATTTT. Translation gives CAISESRGGNQPQHF.

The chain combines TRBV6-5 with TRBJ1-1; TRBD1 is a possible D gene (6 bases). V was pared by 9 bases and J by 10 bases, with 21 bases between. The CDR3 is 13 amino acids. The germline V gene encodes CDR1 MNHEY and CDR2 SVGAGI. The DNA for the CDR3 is TGTGCCAGTAAAGGGGGTGTGGGTTTAAGAGCTTTCTTT. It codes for CASKGGVGLRAFF.

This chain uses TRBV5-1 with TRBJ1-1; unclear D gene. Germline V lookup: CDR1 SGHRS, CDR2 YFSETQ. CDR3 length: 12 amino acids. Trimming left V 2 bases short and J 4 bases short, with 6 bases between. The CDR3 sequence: CASSFFGTEAFF. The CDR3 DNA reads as TGCGCCAGCAGCTTCTTCGGCACTGAAGCTTTCTTT. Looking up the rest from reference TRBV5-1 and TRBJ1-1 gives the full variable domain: KAGVTQTPRYLIKTRGQQVTLSCSPISGHRSVSWYQQTPGQGLQFLFEYFSETQRNKGNFPGRFSGRQFSNSRSEMNVSTLELGDSALYLCASSFFGTEAFFGQGTRLTVV.

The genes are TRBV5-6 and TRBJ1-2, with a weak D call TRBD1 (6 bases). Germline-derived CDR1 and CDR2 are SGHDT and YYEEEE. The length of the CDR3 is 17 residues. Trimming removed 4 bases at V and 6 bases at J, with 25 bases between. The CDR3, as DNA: TGTGCCAGCAGCCTCAGGCCCAACAGGGCTCGGGACGATGGCTACACCTTC. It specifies CASSLRPNRARDDGYTF.

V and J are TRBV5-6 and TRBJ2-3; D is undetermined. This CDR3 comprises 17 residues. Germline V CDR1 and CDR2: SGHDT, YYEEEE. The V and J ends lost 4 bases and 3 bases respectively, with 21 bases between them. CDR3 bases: TGTGCCAGCAGCCCCTGGCTCACAACCACACGTACAGATACGCAGTATTTT. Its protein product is CASSPWLTTTRTDTQYF. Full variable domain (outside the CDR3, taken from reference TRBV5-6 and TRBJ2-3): DAGVTQSPTHLIKTRGQQVTLRCSPKSGHDTVSWYQQALGQGPQFIFQYYEEEERQRGNFPDRFSGHQFPNYSSELNVNALLLGDSALYLCASSPWLTTTRTDTQYFGPGTRLTVL.

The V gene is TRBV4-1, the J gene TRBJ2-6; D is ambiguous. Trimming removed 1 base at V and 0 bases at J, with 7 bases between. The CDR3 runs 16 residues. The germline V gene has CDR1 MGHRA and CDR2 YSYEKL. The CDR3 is CASSQVPDSGANVLTF. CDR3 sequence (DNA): TGCGCCAGCAGCCAAGTTCCAGACTCTGGGGCCAACGTCCTGACTTTC.

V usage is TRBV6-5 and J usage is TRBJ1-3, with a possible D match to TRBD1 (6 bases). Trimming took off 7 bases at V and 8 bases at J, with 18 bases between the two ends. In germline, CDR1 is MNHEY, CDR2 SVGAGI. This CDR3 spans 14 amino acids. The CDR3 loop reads CASTQGGLGYTIYF. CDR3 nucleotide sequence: TGTGCCAGCACACAGGGAGGGCTTGGGTACACCATATATTTT.

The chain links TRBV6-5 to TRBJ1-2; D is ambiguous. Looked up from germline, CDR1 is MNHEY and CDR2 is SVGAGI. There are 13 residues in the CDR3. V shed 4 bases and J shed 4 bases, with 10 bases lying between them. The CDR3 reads CASSFDISYGYTF. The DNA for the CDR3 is TGTGCCAGCAGTTTCGATATCTCCTATGGCTACACCTTC.

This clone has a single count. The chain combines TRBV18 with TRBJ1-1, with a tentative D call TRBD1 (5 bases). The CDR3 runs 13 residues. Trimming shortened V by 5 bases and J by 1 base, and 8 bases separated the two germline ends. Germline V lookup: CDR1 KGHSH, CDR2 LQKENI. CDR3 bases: TGTGCCAGCTCAGTAACAGGGAACACTGAAGCTTTCTTT. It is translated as CASSVTGNTEAFF.

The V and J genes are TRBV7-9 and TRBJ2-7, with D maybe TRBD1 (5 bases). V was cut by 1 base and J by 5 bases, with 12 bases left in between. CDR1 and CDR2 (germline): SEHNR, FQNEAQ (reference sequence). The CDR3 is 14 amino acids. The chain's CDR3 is CASSLGDRFDEQYF. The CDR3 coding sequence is TGTGCCAGCAGCTTAGGAGACAGATTCGACGAGCAGTACTTC.

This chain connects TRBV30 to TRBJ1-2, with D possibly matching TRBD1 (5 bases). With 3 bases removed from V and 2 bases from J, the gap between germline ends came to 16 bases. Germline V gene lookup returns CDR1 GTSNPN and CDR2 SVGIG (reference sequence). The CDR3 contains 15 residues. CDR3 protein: CAWSGAAAQNYGYTF. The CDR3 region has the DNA TGTGCCTGGAGCGGGGCCGCGGCGCAGAACTATGGCTACACCTTC.

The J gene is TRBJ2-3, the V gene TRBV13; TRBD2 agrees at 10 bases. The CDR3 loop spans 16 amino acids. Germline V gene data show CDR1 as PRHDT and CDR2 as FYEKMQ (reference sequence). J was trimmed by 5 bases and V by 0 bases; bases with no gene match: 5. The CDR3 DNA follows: TGTGCCAGCAGCTTAGGGCCTAGCGGGGGTCGAGATACGCAGTATTTT. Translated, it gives CASSLGPSGGRDTQYF.

CDR3 sequence (DNA): TGCAGCGTTGAAGGCCCCGTCGGGGGCTACACCTTC. This sequence encodes CSVEGPVGGYTF. The chain carries TRBV29-1 and TRBJ1-2; no clear D. CDR1 and CDR2 (germline): SQVTM, ANQGSEA. The V gene lost 1 base and the J gene lost 8 bases, with 11 bases spanning the gap. The CDR3 has 12 residues.

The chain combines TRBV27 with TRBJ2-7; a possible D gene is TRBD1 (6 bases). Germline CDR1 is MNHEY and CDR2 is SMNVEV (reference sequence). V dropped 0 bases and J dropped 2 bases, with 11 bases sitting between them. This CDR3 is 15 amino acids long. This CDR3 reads CASSLSRTVPYEQYF. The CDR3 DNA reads TGTGCCAGCAGTTTATCCAGGACAGTCCCCTACGAGCAGTACTTC.

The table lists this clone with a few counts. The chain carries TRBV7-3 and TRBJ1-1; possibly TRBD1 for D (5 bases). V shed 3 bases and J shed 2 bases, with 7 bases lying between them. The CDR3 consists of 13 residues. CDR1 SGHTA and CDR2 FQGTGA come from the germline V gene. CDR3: CASSFGANTEAFF. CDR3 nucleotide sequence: TGTGCCAGCAGCTTTGGGGCCAACACTGAAGCTTTCTTT.

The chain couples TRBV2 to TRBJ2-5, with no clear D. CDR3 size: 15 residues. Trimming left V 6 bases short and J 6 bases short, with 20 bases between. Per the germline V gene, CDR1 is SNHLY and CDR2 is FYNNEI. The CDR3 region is CASSPAGVRGQTQYF. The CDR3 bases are TGTGCCAGCAGCCCAGCTGGGGTCCGAGGACAGACCCAGTACTTC.

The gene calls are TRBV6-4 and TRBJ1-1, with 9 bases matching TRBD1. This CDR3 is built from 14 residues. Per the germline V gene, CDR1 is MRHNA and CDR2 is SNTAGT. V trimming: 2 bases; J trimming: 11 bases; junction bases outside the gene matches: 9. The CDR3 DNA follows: TGTGCCAGCAGTGACGGGACAGGGATGGGGCAGGCTTTCTTT. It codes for CASSDGTGMGQAFF.

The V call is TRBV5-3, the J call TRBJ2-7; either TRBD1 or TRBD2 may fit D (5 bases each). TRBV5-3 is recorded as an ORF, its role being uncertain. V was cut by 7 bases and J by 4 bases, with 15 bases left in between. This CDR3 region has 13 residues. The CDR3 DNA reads TGTGCCAGAGGGACCAGCCAAATGTACGAGCAGTACTTC. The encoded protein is CARGTSQMYEQYF.

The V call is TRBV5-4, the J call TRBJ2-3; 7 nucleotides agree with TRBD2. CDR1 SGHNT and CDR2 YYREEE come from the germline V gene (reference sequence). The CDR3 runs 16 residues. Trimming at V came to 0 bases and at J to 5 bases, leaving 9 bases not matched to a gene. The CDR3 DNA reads TGTGCCAGCAGCTTGGACGCTCTACTAGCGAGAGATACGCAGTATTTT. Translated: CASSLDALLARDTQYF.

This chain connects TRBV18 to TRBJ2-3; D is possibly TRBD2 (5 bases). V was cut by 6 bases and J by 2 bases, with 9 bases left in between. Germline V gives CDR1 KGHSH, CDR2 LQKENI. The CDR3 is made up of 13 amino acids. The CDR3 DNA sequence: TGTGCCAGCTCTAGGGAGTCCACAGATACGCAGTATTTT. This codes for CASSRESTDTQYF.

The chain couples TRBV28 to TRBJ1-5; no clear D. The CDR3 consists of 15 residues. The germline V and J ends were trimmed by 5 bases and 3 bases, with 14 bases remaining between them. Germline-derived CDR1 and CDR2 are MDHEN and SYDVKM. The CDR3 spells CASSPTRSYNQPQHF. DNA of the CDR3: TGTGCCAGCAGTCCTACCCGCAGTTACAATCAGCCCCAGCATTTT.

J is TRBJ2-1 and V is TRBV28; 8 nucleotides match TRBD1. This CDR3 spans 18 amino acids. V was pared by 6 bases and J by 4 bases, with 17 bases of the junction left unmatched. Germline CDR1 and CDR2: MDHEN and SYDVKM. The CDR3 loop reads CASRLGQGGVSPYNEQFF. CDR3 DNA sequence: TGTGCCAGCAGACTAGGACAGGGTGGTGTCTCGCCTTACAATGAGCAGTTCTTC.

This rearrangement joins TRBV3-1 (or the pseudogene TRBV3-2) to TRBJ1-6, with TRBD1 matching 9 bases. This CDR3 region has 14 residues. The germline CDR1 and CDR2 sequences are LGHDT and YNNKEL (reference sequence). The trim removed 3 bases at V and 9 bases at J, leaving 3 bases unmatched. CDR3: CASSQGQGGSPLHF. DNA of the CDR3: TGTGCCAGCAGCCAGGGACAGGGCGGTTCACCCCTCCACTTT.

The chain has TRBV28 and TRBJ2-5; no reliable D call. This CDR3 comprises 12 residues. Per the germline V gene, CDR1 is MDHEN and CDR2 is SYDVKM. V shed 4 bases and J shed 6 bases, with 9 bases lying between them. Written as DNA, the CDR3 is TGTGCCAGCAGTTCTCCCCCGAAGACCCAGTACTTC. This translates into CASSSPPKTQYF.

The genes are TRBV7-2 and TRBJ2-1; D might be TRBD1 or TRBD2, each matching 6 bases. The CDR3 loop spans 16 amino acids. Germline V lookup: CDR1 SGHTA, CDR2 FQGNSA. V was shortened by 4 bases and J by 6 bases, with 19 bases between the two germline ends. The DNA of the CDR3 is TGTGCCAGCAGCTACGAAGGAGTCAGGGGAGGCAATGAGCAGTTCTTC. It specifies CASSYEGVRGGNEQFF.

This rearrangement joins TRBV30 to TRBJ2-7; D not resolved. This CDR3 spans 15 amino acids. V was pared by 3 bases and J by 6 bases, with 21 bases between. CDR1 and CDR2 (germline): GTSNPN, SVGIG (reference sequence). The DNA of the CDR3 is TGTGCCTGGAGCTGGAGTACGACTCAAATTGCCGAGCAGTACTTC. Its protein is CAWSWSTTQIAEQYF.